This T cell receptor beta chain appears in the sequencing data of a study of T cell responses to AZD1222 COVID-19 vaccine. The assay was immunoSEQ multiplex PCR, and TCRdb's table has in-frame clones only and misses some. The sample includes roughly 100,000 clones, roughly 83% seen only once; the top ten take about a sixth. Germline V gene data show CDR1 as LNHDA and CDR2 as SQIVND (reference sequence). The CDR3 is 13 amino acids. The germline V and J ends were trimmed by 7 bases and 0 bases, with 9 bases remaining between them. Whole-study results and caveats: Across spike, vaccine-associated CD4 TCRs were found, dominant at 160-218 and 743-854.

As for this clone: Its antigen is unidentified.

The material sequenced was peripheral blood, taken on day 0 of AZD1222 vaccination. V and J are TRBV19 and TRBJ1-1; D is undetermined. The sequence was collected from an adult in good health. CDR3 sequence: CASTPTLNTEAFF. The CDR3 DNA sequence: TGTGCCAGTACCCCAACATTGAACACTGAAGCTTTCTTT.